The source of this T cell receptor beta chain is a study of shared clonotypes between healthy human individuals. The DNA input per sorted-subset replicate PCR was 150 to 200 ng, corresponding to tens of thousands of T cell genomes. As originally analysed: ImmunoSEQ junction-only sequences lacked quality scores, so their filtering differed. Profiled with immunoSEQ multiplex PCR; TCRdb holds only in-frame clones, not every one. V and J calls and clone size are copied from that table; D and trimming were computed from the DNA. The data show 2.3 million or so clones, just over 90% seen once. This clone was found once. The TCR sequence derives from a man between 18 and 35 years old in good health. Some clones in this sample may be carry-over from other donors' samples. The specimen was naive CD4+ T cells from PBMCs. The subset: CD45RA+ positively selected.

The DNA for the CDR3 is TGTGCCAGCAGCTCCCACCGGCAGGGGGGGGAAAAACTGTTTTTT. Protein sequence: CASSSHRQGGEKLFF. The J gene is TRBJ1-4, the V gene TRBV7-2, with 7 nucleotides matching TRBD1. Trimming at V came to 4 bases and at J to 8 bases, leaving 10 bases not matched to a gene. Germline CDR1 and CDR2: SGHTA and FQGNSA. The CDR3 is 15 amino acids.